Following are 24 T cell receptor beta chains from one sample sequenced in a study of T cell changes during pregnancy in multiple sclerosis. Assay used: immunoSEQ multiplex PCR; TCRdb lists only in-frame clones, some missing. The profile shows about 79,000 clones, 90% to 95% of them singletons. This material consisted of CD4+ T cells from peripheral blood mononuclear cells, taken in the second trimester of pregnancy. The receptors stem from a female donor with multiple sclerosis, enrolled in a pregnancy study.

CDR3 DNA: TGTGCCAGCAGCGTATCTGTCTCTGGAAACACCATATATTTT. Amino acid sequence: CASSVSVSGNTIYF. The chain carries TRBV9 and TRBJ1-3; D is unresolved. Trimming took off 1 base at V and 0 bases at J, with 5 bases between the two ends. CDR3 length: 14 residues. The germline CDR1 and CDR2 sequences are SGDLS and YYNGEE. The complete variable domain, with remaining parts taken from reference TRBV9 and TRBJ1-3, reads DSGVTQTPKHLITATGQRVTLRCSPRSGDLSVYWYQQSLDQGLQFLIQYYNGEERAKGNILERFSAQQFPDLHSELNLSSLELGDSALYFCASSVSVSGNTIYFGEGSWLTVV.

This chain joins TRBV7-2 and TRBJ2-7; 8 nucleotides line up with TRBD2. CDR1 is SGHTA and CDR2 is FQGNSA in the germline V gene. The CDR3 is made up of 15 amino acids. With V trimmed by 2 bases and J by 0 bases, 3 bases remained unmatched. CDR3 residues: CASSLTSGISYEQYF. CDR3 nucleotides: TGTGCCAGCAGCTTAACTAGCGGAATCTCCTACGAGCAGTACTTC. The full variable domain, in which reference TRBV7-2 and TRBJ2-7 provide the parts outside the CDR3, is GAGVSQSPSNKVTEKGKDVELRCDPISGHTALYWYRQSLGQGLEFLIYFQGNSAPDKSGLPSDRFSAERTGGSVSTLTIQRTQQEDSAVYLCASSLTSGISYEQYFGPGTRLTVT.

The chain joins TRBV6-1 to TRBJ2-7; possible D gene TRBD1, 7 bases. Germline CDR1 and CDR2: MNHNS and SASEGT. The V end lost 3 bases, the J end lost 6 bases, and 15 bases lay between the germline ends. The CDR3 is made up of 14 amino acids. The CDR3 DNA reads as TGTGCCAGCAGTGAGGCAGGGGGGTCTTTCGAGCAGTACTTC. Its translation: CASSEAGGSFEQYF.

A few counts support this clone. The genes are TRBV25-1 and TRBJ1-2; maybe TRBD1 (5 bases). The CDR3 runs to 12 residues. Trimming removed 6 bases at V and 8 bases at J, with 13 bases between. The germline CDR1 and CDR2 sequences are MGHDK and SYGVNS. CDR3 sequence: CASRGGNRGYTF. CDR3 nucleotide sequence: TGTGCCAGCAGGGGGGGGAATAGGGGCTACACCTTC.

V and J are TRBV7-2 and TRBJ2-7; TRBD2 might be the D (7 bases). The germline V gene encodes CDR1 SGHTA and CDR2 FQGNSA. The CDR3 consists of 13 residues. V was pared by 5 bases and J by 7 bases, with 15 bases between. The CDR3 loop reads CASSKGGHGEQYF. The CDR3 DNA follows: TGTGCCAGCAGCAAGGGGGGGCATGGTGAGCAGTACTTC.

The chain combines TRBV4-2 with TRBJ1-1, with TRBD1 matching 11 bases. Germline V gene lookup returns CDR1 LGHNA and CDR2 YNFKEQ. Trimming cost V 4 bases and J 4 bases; bases outside gene matches: 11. CDR3 length: 17 amino acids. CDR3 loop: CASSPGQGASESTEAFF. The CDR3 bases are TGTGCCAGCAGCCCAGGACAGGGGGCATCGGAGAGCACTGAAGCTTTCTTT.

The chain employs TRBV29-1 and TRBJ2-3, with D unresolved. The CDR3 covers 16 residues. V lost 0 bases and J lost 0, with 13 bases in between. CDR1 is SQVTM, CDR2 ANQGSEA, per germline. CDR3 in DNA: TGCAGCGTTGAAGATCGCTACAGAACTAGCACAGATACGCAGTATTTT. Its protein product is CSVEDRYRTSTDTQYF.

The chain links TRBV18 to TRBJ2-3; 7 nucleotides line up with TRBD2. The CDR3 loop spans 15 amino acids. V dropped 3 bases and J dropped 4; count of bases not matched to a gene: 7. Germline V gene sequence: CDR1 KGHSH, CDR2 LQKENI. The DNA for the CDR3 is TGTGCCAGCTCACCTCTGGCGGGGGTAGCAGATACGCAGTATTTT. It encodes CASSPLAGVADTQYF.

V is TRBV11-3 and J is TRBJ2-7, with 11 bases fitting TRBD1. The V gene end was trimmed by 1 base and the J gene end by 0 bases; junction bases not matched to a gene: 5. The CDR3 length is 17 residues. CDR1 and CDR2 from the germline V gene are SGHNT and YENEEA. The CDR3 nucleotides read TGTGCCAGCAGCTTAGGACCCGGGACAGGGGGCTCCTACGAGCAGTACTTC. This codes for CASSLGPGTGGSYEQYF.

This chain uses TRBV15 with TRBJ2-5, with 9 bases aligning to TRBD1. The CDR3 has 14 residues. The V gene end was trimmed by 6 bases and the J gene end by 3 bases; junction bases not matched to a gene: 5. The germline gives CDR1 LNHNV, CDR2 YYDKDF (reference sequence). CDR3 region: CATSVWDREETQYF. The CDR3 bases are TGTGCCACCAGTGTCTGGGACAGGGAAGAGACCCAGTACTTC.

This chain uses TRBV15 with TRBJ2-3; 8 nucleotides match TRBD1. The CDR3 extends over 15 amino acids. With 3 bases clipped from V and 6 bases from J, the junction kept 8 bases outside the gene matches. Germline loops: CDR1 LNHNV, CDR2 YYDKDF (reference sequence). The CDR3 DNA reads TGTGCCACCAGCAGGACAGGGGTGCTGACGGATACGCAGTATTTT. Translation: CATSRTGVLTDTQYF.

This chain joins TRBV13 and TRBJ2-1; 7 nucleotides match TRBD2. Germline loops: CDR1 PRHDT, CDR2 FYEKMQ (reference sequence). J was trimmed by 3 bases and V by 0 bases; bases with no gene match: 11. The CDR3 covers 18 residues. Written as DNA, the CDR3 is TGTGCCAGCAGCTTAGGCCTTGACGGCGGGAGTCACTACAATGAGCAGTTCTTC. Amino acids: CASSLGLDGGSHYNEQFF.

The V call is TRBV10-3, the J call TRBJ1-6; 9 bases fit TRBD1. The germline V gene encodes CDR1 ENHRY and CDR2 SYGVKD. The CDR3 sequence is 15 residues long. Losses at the gene ends were 10 bases for V and 5 bases for J; bases not matched to a gene: 9. Written as DNA, the CDR3 is TGTGCCACCTGCCTTGGACAGGGGAATAATTCACCCCTCCACTTT. Protein: CATCLGQGNNSPLHF.

The V call is TRBV5-6, the J call TRBJ2-7; tentative D call: TRBD2 (6 bases). Germline V gives CDR1 SGHDT, CDR2 YYEEEE. The CDR3 is 15 residues long. Trimming took 2 bases from V and 1 from J, leaving 13 bases between them. The CDR3 sequence is CASSFRDLLSYEQYF. In DNA, the CDR3 is TGTGCCAGCAGCTTCCGGGACTTACTTTCCTACGAGCAGTACTTC.

This chain connects TRBV19 to TRBJ2-1, with D possibly matching TRBD1 (5 bases). CDR1 is LNHDA, CDR2 SQIVND, per germline (reference sequence). The V gene lost 3 bases and the J gene lost 6 bases, with 12 bases spanning the gap. CDR3 length equals 14 residues. This CDR3 is CASSMGRDGNEQFF. The CDR3 DNA sequence: TGTGCCAGTAGTATGGGCAGGGATGGCAATGAGCAGTTCTTC.

The chain joins TRBV18 to TRBJ2-1, with D perhaps TRBD2 (8 bases). Trimming removed 3 bases from V and 9 bases from J, with 21 bases in between. The V gene's germline CDR1 is KGHSH and CDR2 LQKENI. The CDR3 spans 16 residues. The CDR3 DNA is TGTGCCAGCTCACCTACCGGGACTAGGGGGCGGGCTGAGCAGTTCTTC. Its protein product is CASSPTGTRGRAEQFF.

The chain uses TRBV21-1 and TRBJ1-1; no check of the table's D call, TRBD1, against the DNA was made. TRBV21-1 is labeled a pseudogene. This CDR3 is built from 17 residues. CDR3 DNA sequence: TGTGCCAGCAGCAAAGCGCTTTTTGACAGGGCCCTCACTGAAGCTTTCTTT. Amino acid sequence: CASSKALFDRALTEAFF.

The chain couples TRBV5-4 to TRBJ1-1; weak D call: TRBD1 (5 bases). V dropped 4 bases and J dropped 2 bases, with 15 bases sitting between them. The germline V gene has CDR1 SGHNT and CDR2 YYREEE (reference sequence). CDR3 length: 15 amino acids. CDR3 residues: CASSPIGQTNTEAFF. CDR3 nucleotide sequence: TGTGCCAGCAGCCCAATCGGACAAACCAACACTGAAGCTTTCTTT.

The chain combines TRBV27 with TRBJ2-3; 10 nucleotides match TRBD2. The CDR3 spans 16 residues. V lost 1 base and J lost 6; bases outside the gene matches: 7. CDR1 and CDR2 (germline): MNHEY, SMNVEV (reference sequence). The CDR3 nucleotides are TGTGCCAGCAGTTTATGGTCTAGCGGGAGTAGGGATACGCAGTATTTT. Translated, it gives CASSLWSSGSRDTQYF.

This chain joins TRBV5-1 and TRBJ2-5; D may be TRBD1 (6 bases). With 3 bases removed from V and 2 bases from J, the gap between germline ends came to 11 bases. Germline values: CDR1 SGHRS, CDR2 YFSETQ. The CDR3 length is 14 residues. For the CDR3, the DNA is TGCGCCAGCAGCTCAGGACAGCTTCAAGAGACCCAGTACTTC. Its translation is CASSSGQLQETQYF.

This CDR3 is CASSFQGGQETQYF. CDR3 coding DNA: TGTGCCAGCAGCTTTCAGGGGGGCCAAGAGACCCAGTACTTC. The chain links TRBV11-2 to TRBJ2-5, with TRBD1 as a possible D gene (7 bases). CDR1 is SGHAT and CDR2 is FQNNGV in the germline V gene. The CDR3 consists of 14 residues. Between the trimmed V and J ends, which lost 3 bases and 1 base, there was a span of 9 bases.

This clone appeared a single time. The V gene is TRBV5-1, the J gene TRBJ1-1; D remains unclear. CDR1 is SGHRS, CDR2 YFSETQ, per germline. Trimming stripped 0 bases from V and 8 bases from J, with 17 bases between. The CDR3 has 15 residues. This CDR3 reads CASSLAARKSQEAFF. The CDR3 nucleotides read TGCGCCAGCAGCTTGGCCGCCAGGAAGAGCCAAGAAGCTTTCTTT.

This chain connects TRBV5-1 to TRBJ1-4, with 10 positions matching TRBD1. Germline V gene data show CDR1 as SGHRS and CDR2 as YFSETQ. Germline trimming cut 4 bases from V and 0 bases from J; bases unmatched to any gene: 3. This CDR3 has 16 residues. This CDR3 is CASSDGTGATNEKLFF. The DNA for the CDR3 is TGCGCCAGCAGCGACGGGACAGGGGCAACTAATGAAAAACTGTTTTTT.

This chain connects TRBV18 to TRBJ1-4; the match to TRBD1 covers 9 bases. The CDR3 covers 15 residues. Germline lookup yields CDR1 KGHSH and CDR2 LQKENI. Trimming took 5 bases from V and 7 from J; bases not matched to a gene: 8. The DNA for the CDR3 is TGTGCCAGCTCAGGGACAGGGCCGTATGCTGAAAAACTGTTTTTT. This translates into CASSGTGPYAEKLFF. Filled out from reference TRBV18 and TRBJ1-4, the complete variable domain reads NAGVMQNPRHLVRRRGQEARLRCSPMKGHSHVYWYRQLPEEGLKFMVYLQKENIIDESGMPKERFSAEFPKEGPSILRIQQVVRGDSAAYFCASSGTGPYAEKLFFGSGTQLSVL.